This passage covers 2 T cell receptor beta chains from one sample sequenced in a study of blood T cells in healthy people across ages. It was with a sample-barcoded 5' primer and a J-beta primer mix that a second PCR of roughly 7 to 12 cycles was run. TCRdb ran MiXCR on the 5' RACE reads and lists one entry per CDR3 protein. The sample contains around 320,000 distinct CDR3 sequences, roughly a quarter of which appear only once. Sequencing used blood. The receptors originated from a woman in her seventies in good health.

This clonotype came up a few times. The J gene is TRBJ1-5, the V gene TRBV6-2 or TRBV6-3; D perhaps matches TRBD1 (5 bases). This CDR3 contains 12 residues. The V and J ends lost 6 bases and 3 bases respectively, with 6 bases between them. Germline V gene lookup returns CDR1 MNHEY and CDR2 SVGEGT. The CDR3 region is CASRQANQPQHF. The CDR3 coding sequence is TGTGCCAGCAGACAGGCCAATCAGCCCCAGCATTTT.

The J gene is TRBJ1-4, the V gene TRBV20-1; D not certain. Deletions cut 0 bases from V and 1 base from J, with 9 bases between. Germline assignment: CDR1 DFQATT and CDR2 SNEGSKA (reference sequence). The CDR3 covers 15 residues. This chain's CDR3 is CSARDPKKTNEKLFF. The CDR3 DNA sequence: TGCAGTGCTAGAGATCCAAAAAAAACTAATGAAAAACTGTTTTTT.